This TCR beta chain was sequenced in a study of T-cell reconstitution after alpha-beta-depleted transplantation in children. V trimming: 2 bases; J trimming: 7 bases; junction bases outside the gene matches: 14. The CDR3 loop spans 18 amino acids. Germline assignment: CDR1 SGHAT and CDR2 FQNNGV. This sample's TCRbeta library carried unique molecular identifier barcodes. TCRdb re-called the PCR reads through MiXCR, storing one row per CDR3 protein. The table lists 55,000 to 70,000 distinct CDR3 sequences, about a tenth of them singletons. Study results and limitations: Several hundred expanded graft clones reportedly were the source of alpha-beta T cells about two months after transplant. The main origin of T-cell counts and diversity one year after transplant was newly produced T cells.

In its sample, this clonotype was seen many times. The antigen is unknown. The chain links TRBV11-2 to TRBJ2-2, with TRBD2 identical over 9 bases. This sequence originates from a boy aged 5 to 17 with acute myeloid leukemia, due to receive a stem cell transplant. The material was PBMCs, obtained before TCRalphabeta/CD19-depleted stem cell transplant. CDR3 nucleotide sequence: TGTGCCAGCAGCTTACGTTCTTTGCGGGAGGGCCTCAACGGGGAGCTGTTTTTT. Translated, it gives CASSLRSLREGLNGELFF. The full variable domain, its missing parts supplied by reference TRBV11-2 and TRBJ2-2, is EAGVAQSPRYKIIEKRQSVAFWCNPISGHATLYWYQQILGQGPKLLIQFQNNGVVDDSQLPKDRFSAERLKGVDSTLKIQPAKLEDSAVYLCASSLRSLREGLNGELFFGEGSRLTVL.